These 25 T cell receptor beta chains came from one sample sequenced in a study of control samples from healthy donors and cancer patients. The repertoire was sequenced with immunoSEQ multiplex PCR; TCRdb's copy has only in-frame clones and lacks some. The data contain 100,000 to 150,000 clones, more than 75% of them singletons. The source material was blood. Receptors were obtained from a man aged 55 to 70 in good health.

The chain combines TRBV6-1 with TRBJ1-4, with no clear D. CDR3 length: 16 residues. Between the trimmed V and J ends, which lost 1 base and 8 bases, there was a span of 17 bases. Germline V CDR1 and CDR2: MNHNS, SASEGT. As DNA, the CDR3 is TGTGCCAGCAGTGAAGGATGGGAACCCCCATACGAAAAACTGTTTTTT. This codes for CASSEGWEPPYEKLFF.

The chain couples TRBV6-2 or TRBV6-3 to TRBJ2-5, with 7 positions matching TRBD1. In germline, CDR1 is MNHEY, CDR2 SVGEGT. Trimming cost V 6 bases and J 5 bases; bases outside gene matches: 3. The CDR3 length is 12 residues. The CDR3: CASSPRGETQYF. The CDR3 region has the DNA TGTGCCAGCAGCCCCAGGGGGGAGACCCAGTACTTC.

The chain combines TRBV6-1 with TRBJ2-6; TRBD1 agrees at 9 bases. The CDR3 sequence is 19 residues long. Losses at the gene ends were 3 bases for V and 1 base for J; bases not matched to a gene: 10. In germline, CDR1 is MNHNS, CDR2 SASEGT. Here the CDR3 DNA reads TGTGCCAGCAGTGAGAAACTTACAGGGGGCTCTTCTGGGGCCAACGTCCTGACTTTC. Its protein is CASSEKLTGGSSGANVLTF.

The genes are TRBV5-5 and TRBJ2-7; 9 bases are shared with TRBD2. The CDR3 has 15 residues. Losses at the gene ends were 4 bases for V and 2 bases for J; bases not matched to a gene: 7. CDR1 SGHKS and CDR2 YYEKEE come from the germline V gene (reference sequence). In nucleotides, the CDR3 is TGTGCCAGCAGCATCGGACTAGCGTTGGCCTACGAGCAGTACTTC. It translates to CASSIGLALAYEQYF.

The chain recombines TRBV14 with TRBJ2-1, with D possibly TRBD2 on 6 matching bases. CDR1 SGHDN and CDR2 FVKESK come from the germline V gene. Trimming pared 0 bases from V and 0 bases from J, leaving 18 bases between. The CDR3 consists of 19 residues. In DNA form, the CDR3 reads TGTGCCAGCAGCCAAGAAAACCAGGCGGCGGGGAGCTCCTACAATGAGCAGTTCTTC. Its translation is CASSQENQAAGSSYNEQFF.

This clone showed up just a few times. V gene TRBV7-9 combines with J gene TRBJ1-6; D unclear. V was shortened by 5 bases and J by 3 bases, with 11 bases between the two germline ends. Germline values: CDR1 SEHNR, CDR2 FQNEAQ (reference sequence). CDR3 size: 15 residues. CDR3 nucleotide sequence: TGTGCCAGCAGCCCGAAAACGGACTATAATTCACCCCTCCACTTT. It specifies CASSPKTDYNSPLHF.

The rearrangement joins TRBV7-2 to TRBJ1-5, with a possible D match to TRBD1 (5 bases). Germline V gene data show CDR1 as SGHTA and CDR2 as FQGNSA. V dropped 5 bases and J dropped 5 bases, with 16 bases sitting between them. This CDR3 comprises 15 residues. CDR3 nucleotide sequence: TGTGCCAGCAGCCCCGAGGTGGGGGTGGATCAGCCCCAGCATTTT. As protein: CASSPEVGVDQPQHF. Full variable domain (missing parts from reference TRBV7-2 and TRBJ1-5): GAGVSQSPSNKVTEKGKDVELRCDPISGHTALYWYRQSLGQGLEFLIYFQGNSAPDKSGLPSDRFSAERTGGSVSTLTIQRTQQEDSAVYLCASSPEVGVDQPQHFGDGTRLSIL.

This clone was observed once. V usage is TRBV30 and J usage is TRBJ1-5; D is unresolved. The germline V gene has CDR1 GTSNPN and CDR2 SVGIG (reference sequence). Trimming took off 0 bases at V and 7 bases at J, with 16 bases between the two ends. This CDR3 is built from 15 residues. The chain's CDR3 is CAWSVGSNVGQPQHF. In nucleotides, the CDR3 is TGTGCCTGGAGTGTAGGAAGCAACGTGGGACAGCCCCAGCATTTT.

The gene calls are TRBV28 and TRBJ1-5; D gene ambiguous. This CDR3 spans 14 amino acids. V lost 3 bases to trimming and J lost 0 bases, with 6 bases between them. The V gene's germline CDR1 is MDHEN and CDR2 SYDVKM. The CDR3 is CASSFQSSNQPQHF. The CDR3, as DNA: TGTGCCAGCAGTTTCCAATCTAGCAATCAGCCCCAGCATTTT.

In its sample, this clone was seen a few times. The chain carries TRBV28 and TRBJ1-1; unclear D gene. The CDR3 totals 13 residues. V was shortened by 7 bases and J by 0 bases, with 9 bases between the two germline ends. Germline CDR1 reads MDHEN; CDR2 reads SYDVKM. CDR3 sequence: CASILTLNTEAFF. The CDR3 DNA follows: TGTGCCAGCATTCTGACCTTGAACACTGAAGCTTTCTTT.

This chain links TRBV19 with TRBJ1-1; no firm D call. Trimming removed 4 bases from V and 3 bases from J, with 9 bases in between. CDR1 and CDR2 from the germline V gene are LNHDA and SQIVND (reference sequence). The CDR3 has 13 amino acids. The CDR3 nucleotides are TGTGCCAGTAGTAACCAGGAATACACTGAAGCTTTCTTT. It specifies CASSNQEYTEAFF.

The gene calls are TRBV11-3 and TRBJ1-6; 7 bases agree with TRBD1. Losses at the gene ends were 3 bases for V and 8 bases for J; bases not matched to a gene: 1. CDR3 length: 13 amino acids. The germline V gene encodes CDR1 SGHNT and CDR2 YENEEA. CDR3 in amino acids: CASSLGTDSPLHF. The CDR3 region has the DNA TGTGCCAGCAGCTTGGGGACAGATTCACCCCTCCACTTT. Full variable domain (missing parts from reference TRBV11-3 and TRBJ1-6): EAGVVQSPRYKIIEKKQPVAFWCNPISGHNTLYWYLQNLGQGPELLIRYENEEAVDDSQLPKDRFSAERLKGVDSTLKIQPAELGDSAVYLCASSLGTDSPLHFGNGTRLTVT.

The genes are TRBV7-2 and TRBJ2-3; D unresolved. The V and J ends lost 3 bases and 6 bases respectively, with 10 bases between them. Germline CDR1 and CDR2: SGHTA and FQGNSA. The CDR3 is 13 amino acids. The CDR3, as DNA: TGTGCCAGCAGCTTTTCGTTCGTGGATACGCAGTATTTT. Its protein product is CASSFSFVDTQYF.

V and J are TRBV5-1 and TRBJ2-5; tentative D call: TRBD2 (6 bases). The V end was cut by 7 bases, the J end by 4 bases, with 14 bases between. Germline CDR1 SGHRS, CDR2 YFSETQ. The CDR3 runs to 13 residues. The CDR3 coding sequence is TGCGCCAGCCACTCGACGGGGGTAGAGACCCAGTACTTC. Its translation: CASHSTGVETQYF.

V usage is TRBV9 and J usage is TRBJ2-3, with 10 bases matching TRBD2. Germline trimming cut 0 bases from V and 5 bases from J; bases unmatched to any gene: 6. The CDR3 is 16 amino acids. Per germline, CDR1 SGDLS and CDR2 YYNGEE. The CDR3 is CASSVGDSGGQDTQYF. The CDR3 DNA is TGTGCCAGCAGCGTAGGAGATAGCGGGGGGCAAGATACGCAGTATTTT.

V and J are TRBV7-3 and TRBJ2-5; weak D call: TRBD1 (5 bases). This CDR3 has 15 residues. V gave up 1 base and J gave up 4 bases, with 13 bases separating them. Germline CDR1 SGHTA, CDR2 FQGTGA. The CDR3 nucleotides read TGTGCCAGCAGCTTAATGGCAGGGATGGGAGAGACCCAGTACTTC. This sequence encodes CASSLMAGMGETQYF.

The rearrangement joins TRBV6-5 to TRBJ1-6; tentatively, D is TRBD1 (5 bases). Looked up from germline, CDR1 is MNHEY and CDR2 is SVGAGI. The CDR3 sequence is 15 residues long. V was pared by 7 bases and J by 9 bases, with 19 bases between. The CDR3 loop is CASNQGFGLTSPLHF. As DNA, the CDR3 is TGTGCCAGCAATCAGGGATTCGGGTTGACTTCACCCCTCCACTTT.

The V and J genes are TRBV28 and TRBJ1-1; D is perhaps TRBD1 (5 bases). CDR3 length equals 11 residues. Trimming removed 10 bases from V and 5 bases from J, with 11 bases in between. The V gene's germline CDR1 is MDHEN and CDR2 SYDVKM. The CDR3 loop reads CAITQGTEAFF. For the CDR3, the DNA is TGTGCCATCACTCAGGGAACTGAAGCTTTCTTT.

This clone appeared a single time. The J gene is TRBJ1-6, the V gene TRBV19, with 8 positions matching TRBD1. The trim removed 6 bases at V and 7 bases at J, leaving 5 bases unmatched. The CDR3 length is 14 residues. Germline CDR1 reads LNHDA; CDR2 reads SQIVND (reference sequence). CDR3 nucleotide sequence: TGTGCCAGTAGCTCGGGACAGGAGAATTCACCCCTCCACTTT. It encodes CASSSGQENSPLHF.

The chain combines TRBV6-5 with TRBJ1-6; D is perhaps TRBD1 (5 bases). Trimming stripped 1 base from V and 6 bases from J, with 10 bases between. The CDR3 contains 15 residues. Germline loops: CDR1 MNHEY, CDR2 SVGAGI. The CDR3 protein is CASSYWQGGNSPLHF. DNA for the CDR3: TGTGCCAGCAGTTACTGGCAGGGTGGTAATTCACCCCTCCACTTT.

The chain combines TRBV10-3 with TRBJ2-4, with 8 nucleotides matching TRBD1. Germline V gene lookup returns CDR1 ENHRY and CDR2 SYGVKD. The V gene end was trimmed by 10 bases and the J gene end by 4 bases; junction bases not matched to a gene: 9. This CDR3 comprises 14 residues. CDR3 bases: TGTGCCACCGGACAGGGTGAGGCTAAAAACATTCAGTACTTC. Its translation is CATGQGEAKNIQYF.

The chain combines TRBV19 with TRBJ1-3; no firm D call. Deletions cut 0 bases from V and 0 bases from J, with 6 bases between. The CDR3 is 15 amino acids. CDR1 and CDR2 (germline): LNHDA, SQIVND (reference sequence). The CDR3, as DNA: TGTGCCAGTAGTATAGATCGGGGCTCTGGAAACACCATATATTTT. Translating it yields CASSIDRGSGNTIYF.

The CDR3 nucleotides read TGTGCCAGCAGTTTGGGGTACTCCCTGACCAATTCACCCCTCCACTTT. Its protein product is CASSLGYSLTNSPLHF. This sequence joins TRBV27 and TRBJ1-6; D call uncertain. In germline, CDR1 is MNHEY, CDR2 SMNVEV (reference sequence). This CDR3 has 16 amino acids. Trimming took off 3 bases at V and 7 bases at J, with 16 bases between the two ends.

The V call is TRBV30, the J call TRBJ1-5, with unresolved D. The V end was cut by 0 bases, the J end by 4 bases, with 10 bases between. Germline lookup yields CDR1 GTSNPN and CDR2 SVGIG (reference sequence). The CDR3 has 14 residues. The CDR3 sequence: CAWSVKGRNQPQHF. The CDR3 DNA reads TGTGCCTGGAGTGTTAAGGGAAGGAATCAGCCCCAGCATTTT.

The rearrangement links TRBV7-8 to TRBJ2-7; D might be TRBD1 (5 bases). CDR1 is SGHVS and CDR2 is FQNEAQ in the germline V gene. There are 13 residues in the CDR3. The V end lost 1 base, the J end lost 8 bases, and 12 bases lay between the germline ends. For the CDR3, the DNA is TGTGCCAGCAGCTTAGAGGGGCAGATTCAGCAGTACTTC. Translation: CASSLEGQIQQYF. Full variable domain (outside the CDR3, taken from reference TRBV7-8 and TRBJ2-7): GAGVSQSPRYKVAKRGQDVALRCDPISGHVSLFWYQQALGQGPEFLTYFQNEAQLDKSGLPSDRFFAERPEGSVSTLKIQRTQQEDSAVYLCASSLEGQIQQYFGPGTRLTVT.